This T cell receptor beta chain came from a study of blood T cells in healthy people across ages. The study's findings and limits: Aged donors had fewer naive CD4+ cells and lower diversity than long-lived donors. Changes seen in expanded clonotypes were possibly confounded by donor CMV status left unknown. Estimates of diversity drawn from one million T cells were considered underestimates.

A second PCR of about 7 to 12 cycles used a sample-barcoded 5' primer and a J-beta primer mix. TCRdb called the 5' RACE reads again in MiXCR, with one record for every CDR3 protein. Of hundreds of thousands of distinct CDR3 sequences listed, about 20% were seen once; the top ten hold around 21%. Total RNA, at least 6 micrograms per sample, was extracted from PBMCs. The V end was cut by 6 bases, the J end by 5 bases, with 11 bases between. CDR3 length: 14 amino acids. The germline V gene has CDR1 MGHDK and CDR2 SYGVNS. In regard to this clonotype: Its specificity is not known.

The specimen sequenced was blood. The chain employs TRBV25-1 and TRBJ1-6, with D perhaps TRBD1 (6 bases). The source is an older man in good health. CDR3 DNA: TGTGCCAGCAGGAAGACAGGCGATAATTCACCCCTCCACTTT. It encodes CASRKTGDNSPLHF.